One T cell receptor beta chain is described in this entry. Antigen specificity is unknown. This entry belongs to a study of T cell repertoires in cytomegalovirus infection. Study background: As its CMV epitopes, the study selected recently identified HLA-C-restricted and well-studied HLA-B-restricted targets. Public TCR beta signatures indicated both CMV infection and matching HLA type. Overall study findings and caveats: Across the ex vivo response, the dominant clonotypes were HLA-C-restricted CMV-specific TCR beta clonotypes. Identification of carriers of CMV plus the relevant HLA was achieved through cumulative public TCR beta family frequency.

Trimming left V 5 bases short and J 0 bases short, with 12 bases between. The germline gives CDR1 SGHRS, CDR2 YFSETQ. The CDR3 covers 14 residues. TCRdb re-derived calls from the reads in MiXCR, one entry per CDR3 protein. The table has approximately 110,000 distinct CDR3 sequences, 35% to 50% seen once. This specimen was CD8+ T cells from cultured PBMCs, taken from culture after CMV antigen stimulation. This clonotype originated in a human donor in good health (CMV status not recorded). Some clones in this sample may be carry-over from other donors' samples. The rearrangement links TRBV5-1 to TRBJ2-7; D remains ambiguous. The CDR3 region is CASRLVASSYEQYF. The CDR3 DNA follows: TGCGCCAGCAGATTAGTGGCGAGCTCCTACGAGCAGTACTTC. Together with reference TRBV5-1 and TRBJ2-7, the CDR3 gives the full variable domain: KAGVTQTPRYLIKTRGQQVTLSCSPISGHRSVSWYQQTPGQGLQFLFEYFSETQRNKGNFPGRFSGRQFSNSRSEMNVSTLELGDSALYLCASRLVASSYEQYFGPGTRLTVT.